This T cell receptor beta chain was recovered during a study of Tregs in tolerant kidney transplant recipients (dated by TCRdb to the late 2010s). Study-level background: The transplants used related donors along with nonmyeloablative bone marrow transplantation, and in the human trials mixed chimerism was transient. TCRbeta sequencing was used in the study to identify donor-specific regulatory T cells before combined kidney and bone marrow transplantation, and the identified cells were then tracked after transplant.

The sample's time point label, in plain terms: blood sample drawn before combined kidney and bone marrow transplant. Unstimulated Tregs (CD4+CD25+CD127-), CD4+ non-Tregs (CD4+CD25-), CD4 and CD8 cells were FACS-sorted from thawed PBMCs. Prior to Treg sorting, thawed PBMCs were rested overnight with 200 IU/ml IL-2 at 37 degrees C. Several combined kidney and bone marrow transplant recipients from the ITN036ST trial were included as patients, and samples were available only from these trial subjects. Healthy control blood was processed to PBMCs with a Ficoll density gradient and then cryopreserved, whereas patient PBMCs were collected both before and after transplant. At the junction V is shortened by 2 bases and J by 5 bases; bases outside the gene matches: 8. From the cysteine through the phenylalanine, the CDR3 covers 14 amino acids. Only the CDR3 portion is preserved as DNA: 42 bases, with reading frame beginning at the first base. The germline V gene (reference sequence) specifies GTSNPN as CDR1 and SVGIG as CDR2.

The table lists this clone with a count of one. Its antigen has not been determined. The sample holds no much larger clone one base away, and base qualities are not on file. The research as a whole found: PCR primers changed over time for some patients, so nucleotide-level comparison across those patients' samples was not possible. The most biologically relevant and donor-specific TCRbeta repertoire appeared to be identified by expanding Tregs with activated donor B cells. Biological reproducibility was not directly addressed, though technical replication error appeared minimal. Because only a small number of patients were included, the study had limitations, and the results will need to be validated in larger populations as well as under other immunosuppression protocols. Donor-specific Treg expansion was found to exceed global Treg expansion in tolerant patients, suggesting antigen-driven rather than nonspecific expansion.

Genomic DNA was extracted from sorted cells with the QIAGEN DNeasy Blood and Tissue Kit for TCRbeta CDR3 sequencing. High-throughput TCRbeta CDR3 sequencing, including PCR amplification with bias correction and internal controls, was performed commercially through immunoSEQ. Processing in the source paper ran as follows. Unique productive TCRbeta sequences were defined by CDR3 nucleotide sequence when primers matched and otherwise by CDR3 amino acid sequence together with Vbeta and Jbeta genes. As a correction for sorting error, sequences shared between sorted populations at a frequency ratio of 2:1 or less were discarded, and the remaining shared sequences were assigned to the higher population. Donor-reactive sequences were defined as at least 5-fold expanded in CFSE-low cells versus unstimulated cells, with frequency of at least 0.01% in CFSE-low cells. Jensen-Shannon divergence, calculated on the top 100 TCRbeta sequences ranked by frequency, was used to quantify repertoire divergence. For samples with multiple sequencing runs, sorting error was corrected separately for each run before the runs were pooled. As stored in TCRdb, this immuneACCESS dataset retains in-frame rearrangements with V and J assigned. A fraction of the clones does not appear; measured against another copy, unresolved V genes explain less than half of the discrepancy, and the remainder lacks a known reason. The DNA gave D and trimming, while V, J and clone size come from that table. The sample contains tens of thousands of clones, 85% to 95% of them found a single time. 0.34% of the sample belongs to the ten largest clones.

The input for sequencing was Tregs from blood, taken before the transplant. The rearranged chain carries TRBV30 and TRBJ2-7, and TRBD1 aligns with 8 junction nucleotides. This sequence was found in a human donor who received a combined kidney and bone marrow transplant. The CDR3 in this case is CAWSRAGGKNEQYF. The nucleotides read TGTGCCTGGAGTCGGGCAGGGGGCAAAAACGAGCAGTACTTC.